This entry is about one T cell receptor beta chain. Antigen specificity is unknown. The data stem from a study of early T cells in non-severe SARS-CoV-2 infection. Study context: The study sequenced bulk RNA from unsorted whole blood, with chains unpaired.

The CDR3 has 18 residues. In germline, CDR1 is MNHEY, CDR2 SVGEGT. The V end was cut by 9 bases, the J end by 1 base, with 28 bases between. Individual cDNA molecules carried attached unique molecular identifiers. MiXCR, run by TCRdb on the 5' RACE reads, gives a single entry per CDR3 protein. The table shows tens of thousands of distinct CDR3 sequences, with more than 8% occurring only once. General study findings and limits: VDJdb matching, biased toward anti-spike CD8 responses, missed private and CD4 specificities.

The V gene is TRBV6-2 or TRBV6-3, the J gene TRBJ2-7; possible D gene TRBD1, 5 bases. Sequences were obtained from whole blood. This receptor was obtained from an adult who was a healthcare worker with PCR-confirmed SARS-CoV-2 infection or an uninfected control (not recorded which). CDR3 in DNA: TGTGCCAGTCCTAAGTTGACAGCCCCGTCCCCCTTTTCCTACGAGCAGTACTTC. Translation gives CASPKLTAPSPFSYEQYF.